The next 10 T cell receptor beta chains were all read from a single sample in a study of monozygotic twins with cystic fibrosis. Profiling relied on immunoSEQ multiplex PCR, and the TCRdb table lists in-frame clones only, not all of them. The profile shows about 39,000 clones, 75% to 95% of them singletons. Sequenced input: blood. Receptors originate from a boy aged 2 to 10 with cystic fibrosis.

The rearrangement uses TRBV6-1 and TRBJ1-6; 9 nucleotides agree with TRBD1. The CDR3 spans 16 residues. Germline CDR1 and CDR2: MNHNS and SASEGT. The ends lost 1 base at V and 9 bases at J; junction bases unmatched: 7. The CDR3, as DNA: TGTGCCAGCAGTGAAGTCCCGGGACAGGGTGCTTCACCCCTCCACTTT. Its translation is CASSEVPGQGASPLHF.

J is TRBJ2-7 and V is TRBV5-1; D is ambiguous. The V end was cut by 4 bases, the J end by 1 base, with 9 bases between. The CDR3 extends over 13 amino acids. From germline, CDR1 is SGHRS and CDR2 YFSETQ. The CDR3 DNA reads TGCGCCAGCAGCCCGGACGGTTCCTACGAGCAGTACTTC. Translating it yields CASSPDGSYEQYF. Looking up the rest from reference TRBV5-1 and TRBJ2-7 gives the full variable domain: KAGVTQTPRYLIKTRGQQVTLSCSPISGHRSVSWYQQTPGQGLQFLFEYFSETQRNKGNFPGRFSGRQFSNSRSEMNVSTLELGDSALYLCASSPDGSYEQYFGPGTRLTVT.

The V gene is TRBV7-9, the J gene TRBJ1-2; D remains ambiguous. Trimming took off 1 base at V and 4 bases at J, with 16 bases between the two ends. Germline-derived CDR1 and CDR2 are SEHNR and FQNEAQ (reference sequence). CDR3 size: 16 residues. The CDR3 region is CASSLGTTRWGYGYTF. In DNA form, the CDR3 reads TGTGCCAGCAGCTTAGGCACAACACGCTGGGGCTATGGCTACACCTTC.

The genes are TRBV12-5 and TRBJ2-1, with 8 bases matching TRBD2. The germline V gene encodes CDR1 LGHNT and CDR2 FRNRAP. The CDR3 contains 13 residues. After removal of 5 bases from V and 16 bases from J, the junction contained 13 bases not matched to a gene. The CDR3 reads CASGPPGLGLQFF. The CDR3 bases are TGTGCTAGTGGTCCTCCGGGACTAGGATTGCAATTCTTC. The full variable domain, in which reference TRBV12-5 and TRBJ2-1 provide the parts outside the CDR3, is DARVTQTPRHKVTEMGQEVTMRCQPILGHNTVFWYRQTMMQGLELLAYFRNRAPLDDSGMPKDRFSAEMPDATLATLKIQPSEPRDSAVYFCASGPPGLGLQFFGPGTRLTVL.

The chain recombines TRBV5-1 with TRBJ2-3, with D possibly TRBD1 on 6 matching bases. The length of the CDR3 is 13 residues. Germline CDR1 SGHRS, CDR2 YFSETQ. With 4 bases removed from V and 3 bases from J, the gap between germline ends came to 9 bases. The CDR3 nucleotides read TGCGCCAGCAGCCTCACAGGGACAGATACGCAGTATTTT. Encoded protein: CASSLTGTDTQYF.

This clone was observed once. V and J are TRBV7-2 and TRBJ2-7; the D call may be TRBD1 or TRBD2 (6 bases each). Per the germline V gene, CDR1 is SGHTA and CDR2 is FQGNSA. This CDR3 comprises 16 residues. V was cut by 4 bases and J by 5 bases, with 21 bases left in between. This chain's CDR3 is CASSSPRVRGRNEQYF. The CDR3 nucleotides read TGTGCCAGCAGCTCCCCGAGGGTGAGGGGGAGGAACGAGCAGTACTTC.

CDR3 sequence reads: CASSVFGAWDEQFF. In DNA, the CDR3 is TGTGCCAGCAGCGTCTTCGGGGCATGGGATGAGCAGTTCTTC. The chain couples TRBV9 to TRBJ2-1; D possibly uses TRBD1 or TRBD2 (5 bases each). In germline, CDR1 is SGDLS, CDR2 YYNGEE. Trimming took off 2 bases at V and 8 bases at J, with 14 bases between the two ends. The CDR3 is 14 residues long. Full variable domain (missing parts from reference TRBV9 and TRBJ2-1): DSGVTQTPKHLITATGQRVTLRCSPRSGDLSVYWYQQSLDQGLQFLIQYYNGEERAKGNILERFSAQQFPDLHSELNLSSLELGDSALYFCASSVFGAWDEQFFGPGTRLTVL.

This clone appeared once. The rearrangement links TRBV29-1 to TRBJ1-2; TRBD1 matches at 9 bases. This CDR3 is 11 amino acids long. Germline V gene lookup returns CDR1 SQVTM and CDR2 ANQGSEA. The V and J ends lost 6 bases and 8 bases, in that order; junction bases with no gene match: 4. The CDR3 reads CSVRDREGYTF. The DNA of the CDR3 is TGCAGCGTCCGGGACAGGGAAGGCTACACCTTC.

This chain connects TRBV6-1 to TRBJ2-7; 9 nucleotides align to TRBD1. Per the germline V gene, CDR1 is MNHNS and CDR2 is SASEGT. Trimming cost V 4 bases and J 5 bases; bases outside gene matches: 12. There are 16 residues in the CDR3. CDR3 in DNA: TGTGCCAGCAGTGCCTCCCCCGGGACAGGGATCGACGAGCAGTACTTC. Its translation: CASSASPGTGIDEQYF.

The rearrangement joins TRBV5-1 to TRBJ1-1; D call uncertain. V was clipped by 0 bases and J by 1 base, with 13 bases between them. The germline V gene has CDR1 SGHRS and CDR2 YFSETQ. This CDR3 is built from 16 residues. The chain's CDR3 is CASSLEYGVGNTEAFF. The CDR3 DNA sequence: TGCGCCAGCAGCTTGGAATATGGGGTGGGGAACACTGAAGCTTTCTTT.